Described below is a single TCR beta chain sequence and its context. V lost 2 bases to trimming and J lost 0 bases, with 11 bases between them. The CDR3 consists of 17 residues. CDR1 and CDR2 from the germline V gene are SEHNR and FQNEAQ (reference sequence). This specimen belongs to a study of blood T cell repertoires in COVID-19. Whole-study context: The samples span acute and convalescent COVID-19 from the United States, Italy and Spain.

Profiled with immunoSEQ multiplex PCR; TCRdb holds only in-frame clones, not every one. Of more than 150,000 clones in the sample, about 88% are singletons; the top ten hold about 2%. The clonotype was recovered from a man between 70 and 80 years old with active or convalescent COVID-19. The sample taken for sequencing was peripheral blood. The chain recombines TRBV7-9 with TRBJ2-6; a possible D gene is TRBD2 (5 bases). CDR3 region: CASSLWGVGSGANVLTF. The CDR3 nucleotides read TGTGCCAGCAGCTTATGGGGAGTAGGCTCTGGGGCCAACGTCCTGACTTTC.